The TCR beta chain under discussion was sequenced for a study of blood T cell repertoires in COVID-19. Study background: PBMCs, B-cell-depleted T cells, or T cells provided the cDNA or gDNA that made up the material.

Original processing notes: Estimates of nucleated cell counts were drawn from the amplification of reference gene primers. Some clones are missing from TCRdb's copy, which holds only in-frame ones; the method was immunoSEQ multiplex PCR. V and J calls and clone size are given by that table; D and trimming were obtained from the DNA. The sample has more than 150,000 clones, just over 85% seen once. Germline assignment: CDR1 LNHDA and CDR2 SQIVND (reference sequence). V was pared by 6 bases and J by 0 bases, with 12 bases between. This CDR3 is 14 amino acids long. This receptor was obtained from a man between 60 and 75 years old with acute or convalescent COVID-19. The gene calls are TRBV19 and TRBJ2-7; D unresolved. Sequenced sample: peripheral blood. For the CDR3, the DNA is TGTGCCAGTAGAGCTACGCCCCGCTCCTACGAGCAGTACTTC. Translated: CASRATPRSYEQYF.